The 3 T cell receptor beta chains below all came from one sample that was sequenced in a study of cytomegalovirus exposure and HLA in healthy donors. Produced via immunoSEQ multiplex PCR; TCRdb's table is partial and in-frame only. Counted here are about 340,000 clones, roughly 85% occurring once; the ten biggest clones make up 0.7% to 0.85%. Sequenced: PBMCs. These receptors originate from a woman between 18 and 29 years old in good health and CMV-seronegative.

This chain links TRBV6-1 with TRBJ1-2; a possible D gene is TRBD1 (5 bases). Germline V lookup: CDR1 MNHNS, CDR2 SASEGT. The CDR3 length is 13 residues. The V end lost 6 bases, the J end lost 2 bases, and 10 bases lay between the germline ends. CDR3 protein: CASRRTGNYGYTF. The CDR3 DNA sequence: TGTGCCAGCAGACGAACAGGAAACTATGGCTACACCTTC.

The chain has TRBV13 and TRBJ2-7; TRBD2 aligns across 9 bases. Trimming took 2 bases from V and 0 from J; bases not matched to a gene: 11. There are 18 residues in the CDR3. Germline V gene data show CDR1 as PRHDT and CDR2 as FYEKMQ (reference sequence). Here the CDR3 reads CASSLRRLAGLVSYEQYF. The CDR3 coding sequence is TGTGCCAGCAGCTTACGACGGCTAGCGGGGCTCGTCTCCTACGAGCAGTACTTC.

The chain couples TRBV2 to TRBJ2-1, with 7 nucleotides matching TRBD2. J gave up 2 bases and V 7 bases, and 5 bases lay outside the gene matches. Germline CDR1 SNHLY, CDR2 FYNNEI. The CDR3 loop spans 14 amino acids. Written as DNA, the CDR3 is TGTGCCAGCATGCGCCTAGCGGCCTACAATGAGCAGTTCTTC. Translated, it gives CASMRLAAYNEQFF. The whole variable domain, remainder taken from reference TRBV2 and TRBJ2-1, is EPEVTQTPSHQVTQMGQEVILRCVPISNHLYFYWYRQILGQKVEFLVSFYNNEISEKSEIFDDQFSVERPDGSNFTLKIRSTKLEDSAMYFCASMRLAAYNEQFFGPGTRLTVL.